The source of this TCR beta chain is a study of OX40 agonist ivuxolimab in advanced cancers. Whole-study context: Patients received the agonistic anti-OX40 (CD134) antibody ivuxolimab.

Overall study results and limits: At 0.1 to 3.0 mg/kg, clonal expansion of CD4+ and CD8+ blood T cells had occurred by week 6. Still undetermined is the antigen specificity of the expanded peripheral T cells. Compared with CD4+, CD8+ T cells on average had more expanded clones.

Germline assignment: CDR1 SGHRS and CDR2 YFSETQ. This CDR3 comprises 15 residues. V lost 3 bases and J 0 bases, leaving 13 bases between the germline ends. TCRdb's copy holds only in-frame clones and misses some; the assay was immunoSEQ multiplex PCR. The data contain some 97,000 clones, roughly nine tenths of them singletons. Notes on this clone: What it recognizes is unknown.

This receptor was taken from an adult with an advanced solid tumor such as melanoma, head and neck, liver or kidney cancer. This specimen consisted of CD4+ or CD8+ T cells sorted from blood, obtained in a trial of the OX40 agonist ivuxolimab. V and J are TRBV5-1 and TRBJ2-7, with a tentative D call TRBD1 (5 bases). CDR3 protein: CASSWNQGISYEQYF. The CDR3 nucleotides read TGCGCCAGCAGCTGGAACCAGGGAATCTCCTACGAGCAGTACTTC. The variable domain in full, completed from reference TRBV5-1 and TRBJ2-7, reads KAGVTQTPRYLIKTRGQQVTLSCSPISGHRSVSWYQQTPGQGLQFLFEYFSETQRNKGNFPGRFSGRQFSNSRSEMNVSTLELGDSALYLCASSWNQGISYEQYFGPGTRLTVT.